One and the same sample provided the 19 T cell receptor beta chains below, sequenced in a study of technical replicates of blood from a few donors. Assay used: immunoSEQ multiplex PCR; TCRdb lists only in-frame clones, some missing. The sample has some 14,000 clones, approximately 81% seen once; the top ten hold under 13%. Sample: PBMCs. Receptors were obtained from a human donor in good health.

The rearrangement joins TRBV7-3 to TRBJ2-7; weak D call: TRBD2 (6 bases). The germline V and J ends were trimmed by 5 bases and 3 bases, with 11 bases remaining between them. Germline CDR1 SGHTA, CDR2 FQGTGA. The CDR3 extends over 13 amino acids. The CDR3 protein is CASSPGGLYEQYF. In DNA, the CDR3 is TGTGCCAGCAGCCCTGGGGGACTCTACGAGCAGTACTTC.

This sequence joins TRBV11-1 and TRBJ1-5; perhaps TRBD1 as D (6 bases). The germline V gene has CDR1 SGHAT and CDR2 FQDESV (reference sequence). Trimming took off 6 bases at V and 5 bases at J, with 20 bases between the two ends. The CDR3 has 16 amino acids. The CDR3 is CASRSKDHRADQPQHF. The DNA of the CDR3 is TGTGCCAGCAGGTCGAAAGATCACAGGGCAGATCAGCCCCAGCATTTT.

This rearrangement joins TRBV6-6 to TRBJ2-1, with 13 bases matching TRBD2. CDR3 length equals 15 residues. The V segment lost 5 bases and the J segment 5 bases; nucleotides outside the gene matches: 3. Germline values: CDR1 MNHNY, CDR2 SVGAGI (reference sequence). The CDR3 loop reads CASSAGTSGNNEQFF. The CDR3, as DNA: TGTGCCAGCAGTGCCGGGACTAGCGGGAACAATGAGCAGTTCTTC.

The chain carries TRBV7-6 and TRBJ2-7; TRBD2 aligns across 8 bases. The CDR3 extends over 14 amino acids. V trimming: 5 bases; J trimming: 5 bases; junction bases outside the gene matches: 8. The V gene's germline CDR1 is SGHVS and CDR2 FNYEAQ. CDR3 nucleotides: TGTGCCAGCAGCCAGAGCGGGAGTTTCAACGAGCAGTACTTC. Translating it yields CASSQSGSFNEQYF.

This chain uses TRBV7-2 with TRBJ2-6, with D possibly matching TRBD2 (5 bases). Germline CDR1 is SGHTA and CDR2 is FQGNSA. The CDR3 has 16 residues. The V gene lost 5 bases and the J gene lost 4 bases, with 15 bases spanning the gap. The CDR3: CASSPSARAGANVLTF. CDR3 in DNA: TGTGCCAGCAGCCCAAGCGCGAGGGCCGGGGCCAACGTCCTGACTTTC. Combining the CDR3 with reference TRBV7-2 and TRBJ2-6 gives the whole variable domain GAGVSQSPSNKVTEKGKDVELRCDPISGHTALYWYRQSLGQGLEFLIYFQGNSAPDKSGLPSDRFSAERTGGSVSTLTIQRTQQEDSAVYLCASSPSARAGANVLTFGAGSRLTVL.

J is TRBJ2-7 and V is TRBV28, with D maybe TRBD2 (6 bases). Germline lookup yields CDR1 MDHEN and CDR2 SYDVKM. The CDR3 is made up of 17 amino acids. Between the trimmed V and J ends, which lost 2 bases and 5 bases, there was a span of 22 bases. CDR3 bases: TGTGCCAGCAGTTTAGTATATGCGGCTAGCGAAAGGAACGAGCAGTACTTC. Protein sequence: CASSLVYAASERNEQYF.

The chain combines TRBV7-9 with TRBJ2-7; no clear D. Germline V gene data show CDR1 as SEHNR and CDR2 as FQNEAQ (reference sequence). V lost 3 bases to trimming and J lost 4 bases, with 7 bases between them. This CDR3 has 12 residues. DNA for the CDR3: TGTGCCAGCAGCTTGTCAGGTTACGAGCAGTACTTC. Residues: CASSLSGYEQYF.

The chain uses TRBV21-1 and TRBJ1-5. TRBV21-1 is flagged as a pseudogene. The CDR3 runs 15 residues. CDR3 DNA sequence: TGTGCCACCCTTCGTAAGGGTACCCGGGGTCAGCCCCAGCATTTT. This codes for CATLRKGTRGQPQHF.

This clone has more than one count but fewer than ten. This chain joins TRBV28 and TRBJ2-2, with D unresolved. This CDR3 region has 14 residues. Deletions cut 2 bases from V and 6 bases from J, with 10 bases between. CDR1 and CDR2 from the germline V gene are MDHEN and SYDVKM. The CDR3 sequence: CASSLGTPAGELFF. The CDR3 DNA follows: TGTGCCAGCAGTTTAGGCACGCCAGCCGGGGAGCTGTTTTTT.

This chain connects TRBV5-6 to TRBJ1-2; TRBD1 is a possible D gene (5 bases). CDR1 and CDR2 from the germline V gene are SGHDT and YYEEEE. The V and J ends lost 1 base and 2 bases respectively, with 9 bases between them. The CDR3 contains 14 residues. The CDR3 DNA reads TGTGCCAGCAGCTTGATCCAGGGCAACTATGGCTACACCTTC. It yields the protein CASSLIQGNYGYTF.

This clone was seen a single time. The CDR3 bases are TGTGCCAGCAGTTTATCAGGGGGCCCCTACGAGCAGTACTTC. It encodes CASSLSGGPYEQYF. This chain connects TRBV28 to TRBJ2-7; TRBD1 matches 8 bases. Germline V gene lookup returns CDR1 MDHEN and CDR2 SYDVKM. Trimming removed 1 base from V and 2 bases from J; junction bases left unmatched: 1. The CDR3 loop spans 14 amino acids.

The chain is built from TRBV5-1 and TRBJ2-2; unclear D gene. This CDR3 is 13 amino acids long. The ends were cut back, 0 bases at V and 6 bases at J, with 6 bases in the middle. Germline-derived CDR1 and CDR2 are SGHRS and YFSETQ. Here the CDR3 reads CASSLVAAGELFF. Written as DNA, the CDR3 is TGCGCCAGCAGCTTGGTCGCGGCCGGGGAGCTGTTTTTT.

This clone was seen only a few times. The J gene is TRBJ1-1, the V gene TRBV18; 7 bases map to TRBD1. Looked up from germline, CDR1 is KGHSH and CDR2 is LQKENI. V was pared by 3 bases and J by 3 bases, with 7 bases of the junction left unmatched. CDR3 length: 15 residues. Written as DNA, the CDR3 is TGTGCCAGCTCACCGAGGACAGGCGGGGACACTGAAGCTTTCTTT. It is translated as CASSPRTGGDTEAFF.

This sequence joins TRBV11-3 and TRBJ2-3; 7 bases align to TRBD1. The V segment lost 2 bases and the J segment 5 bases; nucleotides outside the gene matches: 4. This CDR3 has 14 amino acids. Germline CDR1 SGHNT, CDR2 YENEEA. The CDR3 coding sequence is TGTGCCAGCAGCTTAAGGGGGCAAGGAGATACGCAGTATTTT. As protein: CASSLRGQGDTQYF.

The rearrangement links TRBV10-2 to TRBJ2-7; D possibly corresponds to TRBD2 (6 bases). V lost 5 bases and J lost 1, with 12 bases in between. Germline-derived CDR1 and CDR2 are WSHSY and SAAADI. The CDR3 runs 14 residues. The CDR3: CASSHSGESYEQYF. CDR3 in DNA: TGCGCCAGCAGTCACTCGGGGGAATCCTACGAGCAGTACTTC.

This clone showed up just a few times. The V gene is TRBV7-3, the J gene TRBJ1-1, with 8 bases that match TRBD1. Germline V CDR1 and CDR2: SGHTA, FQGTGA. This CDR3 is 14 amino acids long. V was pared by 5 bases and J by 3 bases, with 5 bases of the junction left unmatched. The CDR3, as DNA: TGTGCCAGCAGCCCCCAGGGGGCAGACACTGAAGCTTTCTTT. Residues: CASSPQGADTEAFF.

A note on this clone: The junction differs from germline at one of its ends, possibly a read error. V gene TRBV28 combines with J gene TRBJ2-7, with D perhaps matching TRBD2 (6 bases). The germline V gene encodes CDR1 MDHEN and CDR2 SYDVKM. This CDR3 comprises 14 residues. The CDR3 reads CVSSNGGNKAEQYF. The CDR3, as DNA: TGTGTCAGCAGTAACGGGGGAAATAAAGCCGAGCAGTACTTC.

The chain joins TRBV19 to TRBJ2-2; TRBD1 aligns across 7 bases. CDR1 and CDR2 from the germline V gene are LNHDA and SQIVND (reference sequence). The CDR3 is made up of 14 amino acids. J was trimmed by 3 bases and V by 5 bases; bases with no gene match: 3. CDR3 sequence: CASSRDSYTGELFF. CDR3 DNA: TGTGCCAGTAGTCGGGACAGCTACACCGGGGAGCTGTTTTTT.

This chain's CDR3 is CASSQDSGLSREQFF. The CDR3 DNA follows: TGTGCCAGCAGCCAAGATAGCGGGCTTTCCCGTGAGCAGTTCTTC. This chain uses TRBV4-2 with TRBJ2-1; 7 bases line up with TRBD2. CDR1 LGHNA and CDR2 YNFKEQ come from the germline V gene. The CDR3 runs to 15 residues. The V segment lost 0 bases and the J segment 9 bases; nucleotides outside the gene matches: 8.